This is a list of T cell receptor beta chains from one sample in a study of blood T cell repertoires in COVID-19. Data came from immunoSEQ multiplex PCR; TCRdb stores just in-frame clones and leaves some out. The data show about 70,000 clones, roughly three quarters seen once. The sequenced sample was peripheral blood. The receptors here all came from a woman aged 60-75 years with acute or convalescent COVID-19. The CDR3 runs from the conserved cysteine through the conserved F or W.

v_gene: TRBV29-1
CDR3aa: CSVERGQGAHGYTF

v_gene: TRBV5-1
CDR3aa: CASSVAGRDNQPQHF

v_gene: TRBV19
CDR3aa: CASSITTGTDTQYF

v_gene: TRBV28
CDR3aa: CASSRTGTISNQPQHF

v_gene: TRBV19
CDR3aa: CASIGGDRYNYGYTF

v_gene: TRBV13
CDR3aa: CATTRYGAQYF

v_gene: TRBV7-3
CDR3aa: CASSLGGPVTYNEQFF

v_gene: TRBV7-9
CDR3aa: CASVSNSYEQYF

v_gene: TRBV4-1
CDR3aa: CASSPLPRQGGHEQYF

v_gene: TRBV6-5
CDR3aa: CASSYDLDSYEQYF

v_gene: TRBV11-3
CDR3aa: CASSFQVRGFNQPQHF

v_gene: TRBV27
CDR3aa: CASSFFDRGAEQYF

v_gene: TRBV5-6
CDR3aa: CASSWTGGAANEKLFF

v_gene: TRBV18
CDR3aa: CASSPPAGGAVFPSEAFF

v_gene: TRBV11-2
CDR3aa: CASSPRVAETQYF

v_gene: TRBV29-1
CDR3aa: CSVETTVYEQYF

v_gene: TRBV30
CDR3aa: CAWNPLAGVDTQYF

v_gene: TRBV7-9
CDR3aa: CASSFPSPGQIEKLFF

v_gene: TRBV19
CDR3aa: CASSIPGNSPLHF

v_gene: TRBV7-9
CDR3aa: CASRRTSGGGEQYF

v_gene: TRBV19
CDR3aa: CASSGSIAKNIQYF

v_gene: TRBV11-1
CDR3aa: CASSLRWNTEAFF

v_gene: TRBV28
CDR3aa: CASSFSRGGTDTQYF

v_gene: TRBV3-1/TRBV3-2
CDR3aa: CASSQGAGKGSQHF

v_gene: TRBV6-6
CDR3aa: CASSYLGQGNSPLHF

v_gene: TRBV6-1
CDR3aa: CASSESGGSNQPQHF

v_gene: TRBV18
CDR3aa: CASSQGTGGQETQYF